The clone carrying this T cell receptor (beta chain) was seen more than once but under ten times. What it binds is not known. In the same sample, other DNA sequences code for this CDR3. Assay used: immunoSEQ multiplex PCR; TCRdb lists only in-frame clones, some missing. The data show under 300,000 clones, roughly 86% seen once. These data are taken from a study of cytomegalovirus exposure and HLA in healthy donors. Study findings and constraints: Most TCR sequences were seen very rarely across donors, but some public TCRs occurred in many. Both high specificity and high sensitivity reportedly marked the classifier's diagnosis of cytomegalovirus status.

The donors were in the roughly 120-subject validation cohort; that cohort was separate from the approximately 670-subject first cohort. Germline CDR1 is LNHDA and CDR2 is SQIVND (reference sequence). This CDR3 has 13 amino acids. Trimming left V 1 base short and J 1 base short, with 4 bases between. The TCR was taken from a woman in her twenties or thirties in good health and CMV-seropositive. This chain connects TRBV19 to TRBJ1-1; D gene uncertain. Sequencing was performed on PBMCs. The CDR3 region is CASSIGANTEAFF. The CDR3 nucleotides read TGTGCCAGTAGTATAGGGGCGAACACTGAAGCTTTCTTT.